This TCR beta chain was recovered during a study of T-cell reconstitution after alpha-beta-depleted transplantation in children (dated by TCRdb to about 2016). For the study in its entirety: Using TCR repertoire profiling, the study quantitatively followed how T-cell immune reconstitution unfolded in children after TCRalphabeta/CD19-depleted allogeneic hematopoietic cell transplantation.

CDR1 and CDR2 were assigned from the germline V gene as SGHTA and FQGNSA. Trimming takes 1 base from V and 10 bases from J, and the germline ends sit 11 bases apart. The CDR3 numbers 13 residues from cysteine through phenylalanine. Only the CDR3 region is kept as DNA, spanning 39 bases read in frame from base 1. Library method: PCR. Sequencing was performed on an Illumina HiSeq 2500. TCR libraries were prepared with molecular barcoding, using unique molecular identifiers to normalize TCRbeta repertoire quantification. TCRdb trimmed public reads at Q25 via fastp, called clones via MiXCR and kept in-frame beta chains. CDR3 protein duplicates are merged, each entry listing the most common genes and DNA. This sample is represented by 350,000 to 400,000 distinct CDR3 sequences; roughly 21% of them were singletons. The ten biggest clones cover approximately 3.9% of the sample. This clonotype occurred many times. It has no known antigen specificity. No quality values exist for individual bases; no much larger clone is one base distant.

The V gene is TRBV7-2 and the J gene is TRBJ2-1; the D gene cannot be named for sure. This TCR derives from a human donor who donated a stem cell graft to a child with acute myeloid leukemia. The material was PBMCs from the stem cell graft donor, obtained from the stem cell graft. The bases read TGTGCCAGCAGCTTAGTCGAGCGCTTAGAGCAGTTCTTC. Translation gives CASSLVERLEQFF.